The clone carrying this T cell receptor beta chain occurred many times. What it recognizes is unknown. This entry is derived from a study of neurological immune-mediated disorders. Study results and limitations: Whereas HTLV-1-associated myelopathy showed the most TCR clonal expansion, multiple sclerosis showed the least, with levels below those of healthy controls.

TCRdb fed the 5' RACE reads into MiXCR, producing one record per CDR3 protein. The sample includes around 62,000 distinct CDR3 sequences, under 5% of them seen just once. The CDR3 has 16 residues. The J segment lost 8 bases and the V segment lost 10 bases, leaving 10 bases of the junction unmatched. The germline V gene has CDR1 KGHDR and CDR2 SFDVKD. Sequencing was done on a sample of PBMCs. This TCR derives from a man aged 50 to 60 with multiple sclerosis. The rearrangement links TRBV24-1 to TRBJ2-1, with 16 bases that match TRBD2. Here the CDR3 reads CATRPGTSGGVDEQFF. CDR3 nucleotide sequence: TGTGCCACGCGTCCCGGGACTAGCGGGGGGGTCGATGAGCAGTTCTTC.